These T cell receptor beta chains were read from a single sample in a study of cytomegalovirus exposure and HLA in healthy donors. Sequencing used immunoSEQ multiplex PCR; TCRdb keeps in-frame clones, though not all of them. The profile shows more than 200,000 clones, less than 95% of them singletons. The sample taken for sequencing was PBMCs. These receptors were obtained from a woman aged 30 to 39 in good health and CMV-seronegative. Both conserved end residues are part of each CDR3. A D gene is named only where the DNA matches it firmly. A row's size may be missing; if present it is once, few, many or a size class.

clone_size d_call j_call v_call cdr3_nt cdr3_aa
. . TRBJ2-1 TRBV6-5 TGTGCCAGCAGTTACTCTGATGAGCAGTTCTTC CASSYSDEQFF
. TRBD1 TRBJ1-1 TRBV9 TGTGCCAGCAGCAAAGGACAGGGGGCCCCTGAAGCTTTCTTT CASSKGQGAPEAFF
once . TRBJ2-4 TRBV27 TGTGCCAGCAGTTTATCTAGCGGAAAAAAAAACATTCAGTACTTC CASSLSSGKKNIQYF
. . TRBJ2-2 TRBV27 TGTGCCAGCAGTTTATCTTTCTTAGCGGCCACGAACACCGGGGAGCTGTTTTTT CASSLSFLAATNTGELFF
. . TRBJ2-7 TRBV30 TGTGCCTGGAGTAGACAGTGGAGCTCCTACGAGCAGTACTTC CAWSRQWSSYEQYF
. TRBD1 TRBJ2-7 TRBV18 TGTGCCAGCTCACCATCTATTTTTCCGGGACAGGAGACCTACGAGCAGTACTTC CASSPSIFPGQETYEQYF
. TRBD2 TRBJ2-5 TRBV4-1 TGCGCCAGCAGCCAAGGGGCTAGCGGGGAACTCCAAGAGACCCAGTACTTC CASSQGASGELQETQYF
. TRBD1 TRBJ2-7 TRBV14 TGTGCCAGCAGCCAAGAGGGTGGGACAGGGAGGTACGAGCAGTACTTC CASSQEGGTGRYEQYF
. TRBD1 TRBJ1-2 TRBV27 TGTGCCAGCAGTTTAAGGGCAGGGGGCGGCTATGGCTACACCTTC CASSLRAGGGYGYTF
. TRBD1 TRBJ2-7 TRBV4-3 TGCGCCAGCAGCCCACAGGGGATTCCCTACGAGCAGTACTTC CASSPQGIPYEQYF
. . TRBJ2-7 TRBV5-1 TGCGCCAGCAGGACGGAAGGGGGAATCTACGAGCAGTACTTC CASRTEGGIYEQYF
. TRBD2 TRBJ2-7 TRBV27 TGTGCCAGCAGTTTATCTAGCGGGAGCTACGAGCAGTACTTC CASSLSSGSYEQYF
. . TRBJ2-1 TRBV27 TGTGCCAGCAGTCGATCCCCCAACAGTTTCAATGAGCAGTTCTTC CASSRSPNSFNEQFF
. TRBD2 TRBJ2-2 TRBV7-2 TGTGCCAGCAGCCTCTGGACTAGCGGGAGGTCGAACACCGGGGAGCTGTTTTTT CASSLWTSGRSNTGELFF
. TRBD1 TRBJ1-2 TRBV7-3 TGTGCCAGCAGCCCCGGGGCAGGGGGTAACTATGGCTACACCTTC CASSPGAGGNYGYTF
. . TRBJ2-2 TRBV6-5 TGTGCCAGCTGGAAAGGGGGGTGGGACACCGGGGAGCTGTTTTTT CASWKGGWDTGELFF
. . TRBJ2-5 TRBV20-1 TGCAGTGCGGACGTCTCGGAGACCCAGTACTTC CSADVSETQYF
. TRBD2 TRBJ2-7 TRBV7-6 TGTGCCACTTCAGCGGGAGCCGGCTACGAGCAGTACTTC CATSAGAGYEQYF
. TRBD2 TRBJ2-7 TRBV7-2 TGTGCCAGCAGCTCGACTAGCGGACCATCCTACGAGCAGTACTTC CASSSTSGPSYEQYF
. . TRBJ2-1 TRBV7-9 TGTGCCAGCACCCAGTGGGGGACCAGAGCCTCCTACAATGAGCAGTTCTTC CASTQWGTRASYNEQFF
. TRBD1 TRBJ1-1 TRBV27 TGTGCCAGCACGGGACAGCCGAACACTGAAGCTTTCTTT CASTGQPNTEAFF
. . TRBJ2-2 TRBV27 TGTGCCAGCAGTTCGGCAGGGGATGGCACCGGGGAGCTGTTTTTT CASSSAGDGTGELFF
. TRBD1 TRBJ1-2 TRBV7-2 TGTGCCAGCAGCGCATATACAGGGGCGCGCGGCTACACCTTC CASSAYTGARGYTF
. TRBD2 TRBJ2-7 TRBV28 TGTGCCAGCAGTCCCAGCGGGAGTACCTACGAGCAGTACTTC CASSPSGSTYEQYF
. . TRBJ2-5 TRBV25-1 TGTGCCAGCAGCCTACAGGGTCCGCAAGAGACCCAGTACTTC CASSLQGPQETQYF
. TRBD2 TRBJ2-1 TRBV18 TGTGCCAGCTCACCACGGGCGGGAGACAATGAGCAGTTCTTC CASSPRAGDNEQFF
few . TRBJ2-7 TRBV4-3 TGCGCCAGCAGCCAGCTAACCGGGGGCTACGAGCAGTACTTC CASSQLTGGYEQYF
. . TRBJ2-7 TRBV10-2 TGCGCCAGCAGTGAGTCGACTGGTGGGAGTCGATACGAGCAGTACTTC CASSESTGGSRYEQYF